This T cell receptor (beta chain) stems from a study of radiation and T cells in renal cell carcinoma. Sample time point: baseline pretreatment blood. Treatment in this sample: 15 Gy SBRT to primary tumor, nephrectomy 4 weeks later. Blood was sampled at baseline, 2 weeks and 4 weeks after SBRT. Clear cell pathology was present in this patient's renal cell carcinoma. Assay used: immunoSEQ multiplex PCR; TCRdb lists only in-frame clones, some missing. The sample records about 150,000 clones, about 88% being singletons. Whole-study findings and limits: In blood, top tumor clones expanded by 2 weeks, shrinking by 4. Pretreatment tumor biopsies were lacking, so baseline clonotypes are unknown.

Details on this clone: Its antigen is as yet unknown.

CDR1 SEHNR and CDR2 FQNEAQ come from the germline V gene (reference sequence). CDR3 length: 15 amino acids. V gave up 5 bases and J gave up 7 bases; unmatched junction bases: 10. The specimen was blood, collected from a patient whose treatment included radiotherapy and nephrectomy. V usage is TRBV7-9 and J usage is TRBJ1-4, with 7 bases that match TRBD1. The receptor was derived from a woman aged 45-60 years with renal cell carcinoma. The CDR3 region is CASSPRTGIGEKLFF. DNA for the CDR3: TGTGCCAGCAGCCCGCGGACAGGAATAGGTGAAAAACTGTTTTTT.